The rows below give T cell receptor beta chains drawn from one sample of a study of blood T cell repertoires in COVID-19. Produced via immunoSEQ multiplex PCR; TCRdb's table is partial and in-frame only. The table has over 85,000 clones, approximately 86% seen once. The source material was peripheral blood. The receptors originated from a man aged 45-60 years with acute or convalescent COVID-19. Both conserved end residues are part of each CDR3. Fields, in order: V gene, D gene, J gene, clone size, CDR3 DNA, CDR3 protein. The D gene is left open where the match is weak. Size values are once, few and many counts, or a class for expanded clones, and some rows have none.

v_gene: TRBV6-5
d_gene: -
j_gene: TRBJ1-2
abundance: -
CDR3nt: TGTGCCAGCAGTTACTGGCAGGACAATAACTATGGCTACACCTTC
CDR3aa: CASSYWQDNNYGYTF

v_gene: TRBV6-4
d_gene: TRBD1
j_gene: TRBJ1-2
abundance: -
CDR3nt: TGTGCCAGCAGGGAGGGACAGGACTATGGCTACACCTTC
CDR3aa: CASREGQDYGYTF

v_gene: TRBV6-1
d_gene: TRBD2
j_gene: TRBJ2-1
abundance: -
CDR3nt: TGTGCCAGCAGTGACGGGCTAGCGGGAGTTAATGAGCAGTTCTTC
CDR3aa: CASSDGLAGVNEQFF

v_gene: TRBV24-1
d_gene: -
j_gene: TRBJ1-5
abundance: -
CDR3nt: TGTGCCACAACCTCAGGGTTACCTAATCAGCCCCAGCATTTT
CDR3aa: CATTSGLPNQPQHF

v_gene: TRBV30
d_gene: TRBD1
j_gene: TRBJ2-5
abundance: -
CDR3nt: TGTGCCTGGAGTCGACGACTAGGGACAGGGAGGGAGACCCAGTACTTC
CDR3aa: CAWSRRLGTGRETQYF

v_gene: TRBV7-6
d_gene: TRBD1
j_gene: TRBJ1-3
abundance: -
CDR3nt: TGTGCCAGCAGCCCAAGGACAGGGGAAGGTGGAAACACCATATATTTT
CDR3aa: CASSPRTGEGGNTIYF

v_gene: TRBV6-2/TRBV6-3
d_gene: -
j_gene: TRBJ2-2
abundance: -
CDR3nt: TGTGCCAGCAGTTACTCCGGGGGGCCCCCCACCGGGGAGCTGTTTTTT
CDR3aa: CASSYSGGPPTGELFF

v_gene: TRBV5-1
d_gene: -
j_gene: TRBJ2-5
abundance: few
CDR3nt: TGCGCCAGCAGCCCTGGCATCCAAGAGACCCAGTACTTC
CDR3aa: CASSPGIQETQYF

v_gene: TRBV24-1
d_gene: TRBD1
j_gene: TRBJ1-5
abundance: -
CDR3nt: TGTGCCACCAGGGAAGGGGGCGGTAGCAATCAGCCCCAGCATTTT
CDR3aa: CATREGGGSNQPQHF

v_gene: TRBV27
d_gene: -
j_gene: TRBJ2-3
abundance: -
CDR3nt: TGTGCCAGCAGTTCCTACGAGGGAAATACGCAGTATTTT
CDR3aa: CASSSYEGNTQYF

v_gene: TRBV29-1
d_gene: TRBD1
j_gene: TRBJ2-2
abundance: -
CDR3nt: TGCAGCGCGGGGACAGGGAGAACCGGGGAGCTGTTTTTT
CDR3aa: CSAGTGRTGELFF

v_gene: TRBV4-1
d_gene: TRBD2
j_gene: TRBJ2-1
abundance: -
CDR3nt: TGCGCCAGCAGCCTGACCCCGGGGACTAGCGGGGGGGCCGTCAATGAGCAGTTCTTC
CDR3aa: CASSLTPGTSGGAVNEQFF

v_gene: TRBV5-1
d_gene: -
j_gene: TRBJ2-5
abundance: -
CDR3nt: TGCGCCAGCAGCTTGGTAGTTTCTACTGAAGAGACCCAGTACTTC
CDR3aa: CASSLVVSTEETQYF

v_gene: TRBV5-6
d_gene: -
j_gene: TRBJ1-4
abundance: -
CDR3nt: TGTGCCAGCAGCTTGGAGCTGGGCCCAAATGAAAAACTGTTTTTT
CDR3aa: CASSLELGPNEKLFF

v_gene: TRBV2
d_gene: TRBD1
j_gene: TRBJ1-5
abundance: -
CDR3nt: TGTGCCAGCAGCGGGACAGGGGGCAATCAGCCCCAGCATTTT
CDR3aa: CASSGTGGNQPQHF

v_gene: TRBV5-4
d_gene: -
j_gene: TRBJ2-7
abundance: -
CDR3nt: TGTGCCAGCAGCTCGCAGCAGGGTTACGAGCAGTACTTC
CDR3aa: CASSSQQGYEQYF

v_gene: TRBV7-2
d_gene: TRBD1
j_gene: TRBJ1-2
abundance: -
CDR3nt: TGTGCCAGCAGCACCTCAGGGGGTAGCTACACCTTC
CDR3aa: CASSTSGGSYTF

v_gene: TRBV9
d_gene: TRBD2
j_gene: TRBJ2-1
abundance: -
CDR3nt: TGTGCCAGCAGCCCTCGCCCCGGGGGGAGAGACTTCAATGAGCAGTTCTTC
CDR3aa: CASSPRPGGRDFNEQFF

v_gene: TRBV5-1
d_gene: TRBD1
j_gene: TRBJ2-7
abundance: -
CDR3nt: TGCGCCAGCAGCTACCCCGGGACAGCTAAGTACGAGCAGTACTTC
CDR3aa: CASSYPGTAKYEQYF

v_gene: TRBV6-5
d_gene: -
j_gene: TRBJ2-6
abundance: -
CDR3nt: TGTGCCAGCAGTTACGCCGGCTCTGGGGCCAACGTCCTGACTTTC
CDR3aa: CASSYAGSGANVLTF

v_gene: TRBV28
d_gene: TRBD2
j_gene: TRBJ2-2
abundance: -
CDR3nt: TGTGCCAGCAGCAAGACTAGCGGAAACACCGGGGAGCTGTTTTTT
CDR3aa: CASSKTSGNTGELFF

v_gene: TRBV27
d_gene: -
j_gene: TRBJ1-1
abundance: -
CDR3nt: TGTGCCAGCAGTTTATCCGGACAGTTACTGAACACTGAAGCTTTCTTT
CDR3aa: CASSLSGQLLNTEAFF

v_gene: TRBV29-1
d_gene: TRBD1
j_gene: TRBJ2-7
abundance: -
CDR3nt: TGCAGCGTGGGTCCCCAGGGGGTCTCCTACGAGCAGTACTTC
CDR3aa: CSVGPQGVSYEQYF

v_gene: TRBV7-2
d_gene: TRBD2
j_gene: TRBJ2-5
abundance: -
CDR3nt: TGTGCCAGCAGCAGCCAGGGACTAGCGGGAGTTGAGACCCAGTACTTC
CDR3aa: CASSSQGLAGVETQYF

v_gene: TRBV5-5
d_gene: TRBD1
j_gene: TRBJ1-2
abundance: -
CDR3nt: TGTGCCAGCAGGGTTGGGCCGGTGGACAGGGGCGGCTACACCTTC
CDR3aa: CASRVGPVDRGGYTF

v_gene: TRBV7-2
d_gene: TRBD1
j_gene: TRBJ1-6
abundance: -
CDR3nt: TGTGCCAGCAGCCCGGGTGGGTCCAGGGGGAATTCACCCCTCCACTTT
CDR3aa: CASSPGGSRGNSPLHF

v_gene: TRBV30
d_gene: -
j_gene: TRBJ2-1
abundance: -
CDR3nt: TGTGCCTGGACTAGCTCCTACAATGAGCAGTTCTTC
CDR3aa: CAWTSSYNEQFF

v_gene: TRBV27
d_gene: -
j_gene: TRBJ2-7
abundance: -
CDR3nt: TGTGCCAGCAGTTTTTCCAGTTCCTACGAGCAGTACTTC
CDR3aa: CASSFSSSYEQYF

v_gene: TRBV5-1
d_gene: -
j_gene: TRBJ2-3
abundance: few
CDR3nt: TGCGCCAGCAGCCGTAAGGAGCAGGGGAGTGCAGATACGCAGTATTTT
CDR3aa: CASSRKEQGSADTQYF

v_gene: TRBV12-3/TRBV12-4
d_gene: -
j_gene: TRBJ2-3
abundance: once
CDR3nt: TGTGCCAGCGGGACAACTAGCACAGATACGCAGTATTTT
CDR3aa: CASGTTSTDTQYF

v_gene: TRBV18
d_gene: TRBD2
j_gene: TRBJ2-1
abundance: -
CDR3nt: TGTGCCAGCTCACTATACGGAGGGACTAGCGGCAATGAGCAGTTCTTC
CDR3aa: CASSLYGGTSGNEQFF

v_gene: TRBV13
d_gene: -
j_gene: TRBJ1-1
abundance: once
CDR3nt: TGTGCCAGCAGCTTCGTGGGGGCCGGCACTGAAGCTTTCTTT
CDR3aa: CASSFVGAGTEAFF

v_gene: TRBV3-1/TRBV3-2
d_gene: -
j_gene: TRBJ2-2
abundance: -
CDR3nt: TGTGCCAGCAGCCAGTTGCGGGTGAACACCGGGGAGCTGTTTTTT
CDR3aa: CASSQLRVNTGELFF

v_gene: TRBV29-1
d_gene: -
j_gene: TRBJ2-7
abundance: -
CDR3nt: TGCAGCGTTGAACAGGCCTACGAGCAGTACTTC
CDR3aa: CSVEQAYEQYF

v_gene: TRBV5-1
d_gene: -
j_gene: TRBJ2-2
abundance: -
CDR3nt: TGCGCCAGCAGCCTCGGGACAATCACCGGGGAGCTGTTTTTT
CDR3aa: CASSLGTITGELFF

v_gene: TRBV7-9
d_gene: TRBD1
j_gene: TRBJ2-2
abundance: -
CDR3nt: TGTGCCAGCAGCTTTGGACAGGGCACGACCGGGGAGCTGTTTTTT
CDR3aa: CASSFGQGTTGELFF

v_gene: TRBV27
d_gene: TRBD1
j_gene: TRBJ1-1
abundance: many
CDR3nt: TGTGCCAGCAGTTTATACAGGGGTGGTGACACTGAAGCTTTCTTT
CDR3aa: CASSLYRGGDTEAFF

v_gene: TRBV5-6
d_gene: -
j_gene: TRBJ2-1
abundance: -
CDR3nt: TGTGCCAGCAGCGGCAAGGGTCCGGGGGTAGGTGAGCAGTTCTTC
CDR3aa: CASSGKGPGVGEQFF

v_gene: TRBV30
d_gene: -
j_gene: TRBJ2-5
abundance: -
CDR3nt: TGTGCCTGGAGTCCACAGGGACCAGAGACCCAGTACTTC
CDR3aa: CAWSPQGPETQYF

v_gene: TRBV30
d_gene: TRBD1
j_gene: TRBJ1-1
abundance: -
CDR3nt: TGTGCCTGGGGGACAGAAAACACTGAAGCTTTCTTT
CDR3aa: CAWGTENTEAFF

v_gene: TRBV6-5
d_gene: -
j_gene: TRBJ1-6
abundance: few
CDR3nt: TGTGCCAGCAGATTACTGGGGCTGGAGTCACCCCTCCACTTT
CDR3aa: CASRLLGLESPLHF

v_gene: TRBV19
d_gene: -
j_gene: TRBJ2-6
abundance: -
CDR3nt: TGTGCCAGTAGACTGGCCCCAACGGGGTCTGGGGCCAACGTCCTGACTTTC
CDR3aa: CASRLAPTGSGANVLTF

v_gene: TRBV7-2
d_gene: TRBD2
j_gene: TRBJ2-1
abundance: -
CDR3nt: TGTGCCAGCAGCTCTAGCGGGGGGAGCTCCTACAATGAGCAGTTCTTC
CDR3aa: CASSSSGGSSYNEQFF

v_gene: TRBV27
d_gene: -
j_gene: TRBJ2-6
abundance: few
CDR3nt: TGTGCCAGCAGCCCGACAGCTGGGGCCAACGTCCTGACTTTC
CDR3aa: CASSPTAGANVLTF

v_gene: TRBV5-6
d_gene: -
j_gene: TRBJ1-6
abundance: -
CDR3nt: TGTGCCAGCAGCTCGGGAGGGACCTCACCCCTCCACTTT
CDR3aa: CASSSGGTSPLHF

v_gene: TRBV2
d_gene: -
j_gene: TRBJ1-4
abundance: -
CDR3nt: TGTGCCAGCATATTGGCGGTAAATGAAAAACTGTTTTTT
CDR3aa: CASILAVNEKLFF

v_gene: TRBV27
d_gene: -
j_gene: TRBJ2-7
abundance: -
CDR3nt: TGTGCCAGCAGTTTAAACGGGAAGGACCACGAGCAGTACTTC
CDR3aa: CASSLNGKDHEQYF

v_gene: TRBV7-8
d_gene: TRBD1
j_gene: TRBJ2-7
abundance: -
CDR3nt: TGTGCCAGCAGCTTATACACAGACAGGGTCTTCTCCTACGAGCAGTACTTC
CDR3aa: CASSLYTDRVFSYEQYF

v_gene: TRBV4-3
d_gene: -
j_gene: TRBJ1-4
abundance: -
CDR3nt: TGCGCCAGCAGCCAAGAAAAGCAGGGAAGATCTAATGAAAAACTGTTTTTT
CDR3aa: CASSQEKQGRSNEKLFF

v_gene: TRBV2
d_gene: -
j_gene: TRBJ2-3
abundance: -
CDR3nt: TGTGCCAGCAGTCCCGACACCACCGCGGGAGATACGCAGTATTTT
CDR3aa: CASSPDTTAGDTQYF

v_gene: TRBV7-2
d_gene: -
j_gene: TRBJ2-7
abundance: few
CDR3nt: TGTGCCAGCAGCCCGGTAATAGGAGGCCACGAGCAGTACTTC
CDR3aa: CASSPVIGGHEQYF

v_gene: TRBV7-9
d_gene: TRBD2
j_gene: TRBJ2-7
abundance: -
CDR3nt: TGTGCCAGCAGCTCCCATCCCCGGACTAGCGGGGGAAACTACGAGCAGTACTTC
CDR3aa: CASSSHPRTSGGNYEQYF

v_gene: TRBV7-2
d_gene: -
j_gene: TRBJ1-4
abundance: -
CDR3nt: TGTGCCAGCAGCTTATTAGGGGCGAGAGGGCGGGATCAAAAACTGTTTTTT
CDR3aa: CASSLLGARGRDQKLFF